The next 19 T cell receptor beta chains were all read from a single sample in a study of T cells in narcolepsy. The table came from immunoSEQ multiplex PCR; TCRdb's copy has only in-frame clones and leaves some out. The table has 30,000 to 35,000 clones, around 83% seen once. The sample comprised CD45RA- memory CD4+ T cells from PBMCs. Receptors were obtained from a human donor with narcolepsy.

Comments on this clone: A junction end diverges from the germline sequence, so it may reflect a read error. Other DNA sequences in the sample encode the same CDR3. V and J are TRBV11-2 and TRBJ1-6, with D uncertain. Germline V gives CDR1 SGHAT, CDR2 FQNNGV. The CDR3 sequence is 15 residues long. CDR3 region: CASSLRDFGNSPLHF. CDR3 nucleotides: TGCGCCAGCAGCTTAAGGGATTTTGGGAATTCACCCCTCCACTTT.

J is TRBJ1-4 and V is TRBV15, with 7 bases lining up with TRBD1. Germline V gene lookup returns CDR1 LNHNV and CDR2 YYDKDF (reference sequence). This CDR3 is 16 amino acids long. V shed 0 bases, J shed 6 bases, and the junction held 7 bases outside the gene matches. Written as DNA, the CDR3 is TGTGCCACCAGCAGAGATGTAACAGGGGTAGATGAAAAACTGTTTTTT. Protein sequence: CATSRDVTGVDEKLFF.

This clone appeared once. The CDR3 loop reads CATSRDGGQRAGKLFF. The DNA of the CDR3 is TGTGCCACCAGCAGAGATGGGGGACAGCGGGCCGGAAAACTGTTTTTT. The gene calls are TRBV15 and TRBJ1-4; 7 nucleotides match TRBD1. The V gene's germline CDR1 is LNHNV and CDR2 YYDKDF (reference sequence). V was clipped by 0 bases and J by 10 bases; unmatched bases: 11. This CDR3 spans 16 amino acids.

The V gene is TRBV15, the J gene TRBJ2-2, with D perhaps TRBD2 (5 bases). V was pared by 1 base and J by 5 bases, with 5 bases between. The CDR3 totals 13 residues. CDR1 is LNHNV, CDR2 YYDKDF, per germline (reference sequence). Here the CDR3 reads CATSRAGTGELFF. The CDR3 region has the DNA TGTGCCACCAGCAGAGCGGGGACCGGGGAGCTGTTTTTT.

The CDR3 here is CASSTGQGRYNEQFF. CDR3 sequence (DNA): TGCGCCAGCAGCACAGGACAGGGGCGCTACAATGAGCAGTTCTTC. The chain joins TRBV5-1 to TRBJ2-1; 9 nucleotides agree with TRBD1. J lost 3 bases, V lost 4 bases, and 5 bases had no gene match. The germline CDR1 and CDR2 sequences are SGHRS and YFSETQ. The CDR3 totals 15 residues.

The chain is built from TRBV2 and TRBJ2-2, with D perhaps assigned TRBD1 or TRBD2 (5 bases each). The CDR3 has 15 amino acids. Per germline, CDR1 SNHLY and CDR2 FYNNEI. V dropped 4 bases and J dropped 7 bases, with 16 bases sitting between them. The CDR3, as DNA: TGTGCCAGCAGTGCAACTATGCTGGGGGTCGGGGAGCTGTTTTTT. Translation: CASSATMLGVGELFF.

The rearrangement uses TRBV23-1 and TRBJ1-3, with D tentatively TRBD1 (6 bases). TRBV23-1 is annotated as an ORF whose role is uncertain. This CDR3 is 17 amino acids long. Trimming left V 0 bases short and J 2 bases short, with 14 bases between. The CDR3 region is CASSQSRGQGPGNTIYF. CDR3 DNA sequence: TGCGCCAGCAGTCAATCCCGGGGGCAGGGACCTGGAAACACCATATATTTT.

Notes on this clone: A read error may account for a junction end that differs from germline. This sequence joins TRBV4-1 and TRBJ2-1; 12 nucleotides agree with TRBD1. The CDR3 is made up of 20 amino acids. Looked up from germline, CDR1 is MGHRA and CDR2 is YSYEKL. The CDR3: CASSTPSRRLTGQGADERFF. CDR3 DNA sequence: TGCGCCAGCAGCACTCCAAGTAGGAGGCTTACGGGACAGGGGGCCGATGAGCGGTTCTTC.

V usage is TRBV7-2 and J usage is TRBJ2-7, with 10 bases lining up with TRBD2. Germline V gene lookup returns CDR1 SGHTA and CDR2 FQGNSA. The CDR3 has 15 residues. With V trimmed by 1 base and J by 6 bases, 6 bases remained unmatched. CDR3 protein: CASSLGGLALSEQYF. DNA of the CDR3: TGTGCCAGCAGCTTAGGGGGACTAGCGCTCTCCGAGCAGTACTTC.

The J gene is TRBJ2-2, the V gene TRBV5-4, with 7 bases that match TRBD1. The length of the CDR3 is 15 residues. The trim removed 4 bases at V and 2 bases at J, leaving 5 bases unmatched. Germline CDR1 reads SGHNT; CDR2 reads YYREEE (reference sequence). CDR3 region: CASSPGQQNTGELFF. The CDR3 nucleotides are TGTGCCAGCAGCCCGGGACAGCAAAACACCGGGGAGCTGTTTTTT.

The chain is built from TRBV6-5 and TRBJ1-2, with D unresolved. The CDR3 contains 14 residues. Germline loops: CDR1 MNHEY, CDR2 SVGAGI. V lost 6 bases and J 8 bases, leaving 19 bases between the germline ends. The DNA for the CDR3 is TGTGCCAGCAGCTATGGCGAGGGCGGGTTGGGCTACACCTTC. This gives the protein CASSYGEGGLGYTF.

The rearrangement joins TRBV14 to TRBJ1-6; 11 bases fit TRBD1. Germline values: CDR1 SGHDN, CDR2 FVKESK. V gave up 0 bases and J gave up 9 bases; unmatched junction bases: 4. The length of the CDR3 is 16 residues. The chain's CDR3 is CASSQDSGQGVSPLHF. The CDR3 nucleotides read TGTGCCAGCAGCCAAGATTCGGGACAGGGGGTTTCACCCCTCCACTTT.

The chain combines TRBV19 with TRBJ1-1; D gene uncertain. Germline V gene data show CDR1 as LNHDA and CDR2 as SQIVND (reference sequence). V was cut by 0 bases and J by 4 bases, with 9 bases left in between. The CDR3 spans 14 residues. The CDR3 DNA sequence: TGTGCCAGTAGTATAGATCTCAAGGGCACTGAAGCTTTCTTT. Residues: CASSIDLKGTEAFF.

Of note for this clone: The same CDR3 also results from other DNA sequences found in this sample. In DNA, the CDR3 is TGCGCCAGCAGCTGGACGGGACTCCGCACAGATACGCAGTATTTT. Residues: CASSWTGLRTDTQYF. The chain joins TRBV5-1 to TRBJ2-3; possible D gene TRBD2, 6 bases. Trimming left V 3 bases short and J 1 base short, with 12 bases between. Germline CDR1 SGHRS, CDR2 YFSETQ. The CDR3 extends over 15 amino acids.

A single count supports this clone. V usage is TRBV2 and J usage is TRBJ2-2; D is possibly TRBD2 (5 bases). Per germline, CDR1 SNHLY and CDR2 FYNNEI. CDR3 size: 13 residues. V dropped 8 bases and J dropped 6 bases, with 13 bases sitting between them. This chain's CDR3 is CASARRSPGELFF. In nucleotides, the CDR3 is TGTGCCAGCGCTCGGAGGTCTCCCGGGGAGCTGTTTTTT.

In its sample, this clone was seen once. The chain joins TRBV10-3 to TRBJ2-3, with 9 bases fitting TRBD1. V was clipped by 6 bases and J by 3 bases; unmatched bases: 4. The V gene's germline CDR1 is ENHRY and CDR2 SYGVKD. This CDR3 contains 14 residues. CDR3 amino acids: CAIRGTGWTDTQYF. The CDR3 DNA reads as TGTGCCATCAGGGGGACAGGGTGGACAGATACGCAGTATTTT.

This clone was counted only a few times. V usage is TRBV2 and J usage is TRBJ1-5, with a tentative D call TRBD1 (6 bases). This CDR3 contains 14 residues. Germline CDR1 is SNHLY and CDR2 is FYNNEI. V gave up 5 bases and J gave up 1 base, with 9 bases separating them. The DNA of the CDR3 is TGTGCCAGCAGTTCGGACAGAAGCAATCAGCCCCAGCATTTT. This translates into CASSSDRSNQPQHF.

This chain links TRBV7-2 with TRBJ1-3; D gene unclear. The V and J ends lost 5 bases and 4 bases respectively, with 12 bases between them. Germline V gene sequence: CDR1 SGHTA, CDR2 FQGNSA. The CDR3 sequence is 14 residues long. Here the CDR3 DNA reads TGTGCCAGCAGCCCCGTAAGGCAGGGAAACACCATATATTTT. It encodes CASSPVRQGNTIYF.

This chain links TRBV7-8 with TRBJ2-1, with TRBD1 identical over 7 bases. CDR1 and CDR2 from the germline V gene are SGHVS and FQNEAQ. The CDR3 is 14 amino acids. Trimming took 5 bases from V and 7 from J; bases not matched to a gene: 8. The CDR3 coding sequence is TGTGCCAGCAGCCGTAGCACAGGGGTGAATGAGCAGTTCTTC. Encoded protein: CASSRSTGVNEQFF.